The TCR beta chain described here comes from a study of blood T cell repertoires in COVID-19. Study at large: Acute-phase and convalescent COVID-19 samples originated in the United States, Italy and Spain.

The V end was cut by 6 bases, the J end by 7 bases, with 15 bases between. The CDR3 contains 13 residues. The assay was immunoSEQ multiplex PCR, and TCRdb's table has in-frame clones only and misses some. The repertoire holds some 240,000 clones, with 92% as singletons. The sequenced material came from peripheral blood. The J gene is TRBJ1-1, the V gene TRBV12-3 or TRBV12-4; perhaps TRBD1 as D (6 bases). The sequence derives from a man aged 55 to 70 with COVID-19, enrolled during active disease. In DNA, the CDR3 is TGTGCCAGCAGCCTTACAGGGAGAGGTGAAGCTTTCTTT. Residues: CASSLTGRGEAFF.